The 15 T cell receptor beta chains listed next were all sequenced from one sample in a study of blood T cell repertoires in COVID-19. TCRdb's copy holds only in-frame clones and misses some; the assay was immunoSEQ multiplex PCR. This table holds approximately 240,000 clones, around 82% found once. The sequencing input was peripheral blood. These receptor sequences come from a woman aged 25 to 39 who had recovered from COVID-19.

This clone appeared a single time. This chain joins TRBV5-4 and TRBJ2-1; 8 positions match TRBD2. Germline V gene sequence: CDR1 SGHNT, CDR2 YYREEE (reference sequence). Trimming took 1 base from V and 4 from J; bases not matched to a gene: 4. The CDR3 loop spans 15 amino acids. This chain's CDR3 is CASSLFTSGYNEQFF. DNA of the CDR3: TGTGCCAGCAGCTTGTTCACTAGCGGTTACAATGAGCAGTTCTTC.

This rearrangement joins TRBV18 to TRBJ1-1, with D uncertain. From germline, CDR1 is KGHSH and CDR2 LQKENI. This CDR3 comprises 15 residues. Deletions cut 3 bases from V and 3 bases from J, with 14 bases between. The CDR3 region has the DNA TGTGCCAGCTCACCGCAAGGAGGAGGGTACACTGAAGCTTTCTTT. Amino acids: CASSPQGGGYTEAFF.

The V gene is TRBV12-5, the J gene TRBJ1-4, with TRBD1 identical over 9 bases. V lost 5 bases to trimming and J lost 8 bases; unmatched junction nucleotides: 6. Germline V gene sequence: CDR1 LGHNT, CDR2 FRNRAP. This CDR3 comprises 14 residues. Here the CDR3 reads CASGTGQGTEKLFF. CDR3 coding DNA: TGTGCTAGTGGTACCGGACAGGGGACGGAAAAACTGTTTTTT. Supplemented by reference TRBV12-5 and TRBJ1-4, the full variable domain reads DARVTQTPRHKVTEMGQEVTMRCQPILGHNTVFWYRQTMMQGLELLAYFRNRAPLDDSGMPKDRFSAEMPDATLATLKIQPSEPRDSAVYFCASGTGQGTEKLFFGSGTQLSVL.

The V and J genes are TRBV28 and TRBJ2-7; D uncertain. V was cut by 8 bases and J by 0 bases, with 5 bases left in between. The CDR3 has 11 residues. Germline values: CDR1 MDHEN, CDR2 SYDVKM. CDR3 loop: CASRSSYEQYF. The CDR3 DNA is TGTGCCAGCCGCAGCTCCTACGAGCAGTACTTC.

The chain recombines TRBV19 with TRBJ2-3; 7 bases align to TRBD1. V lost 8 bases, J lost 0 bases, and 2 bases stayed unmatched. In germline, CDR1 is LNHDA, CDR2 SQIVND (reference sequence). The CDR3 is made up of 13 amino acids. This CDR3 is CASVDRSTDTQYF. The CDR3 nucleotides are TGTGCCAGTGTGGACAGGAGCACAGATACGCAGTATTTT.

Details on this clone: Other DNA sequences in this specimen translate into the identical CDR3. The chain uses TRBV30 and TRBJ2-7; 9 bases align to TRBD1. With V trimmed by 2 bases and J by 1 base, 3 bases remained unmatched. This CDR3 comprises 14 residues. Per the germline V gene, CDR1 is GTSNPN and CDR2 is SVGIG (reference sequence). CDR3 in amino acids: CAWSTGQGSYEQYF. CDR3 nucleotide sequence: TGTGCCTGGAGTACGGGACAGGGATCCTACGAGCAGTACTTC.

In its sample, this clone was seen a few times. The gene calls are TRBV5-1 and TRBJ1-2; D not certain. There are 15 residues in the CDR3. The germline CDR1 and CDR2 sequences are SGHRS and YFSETQ. Trimming removed 6 bases from V and 7 bases from J, with 22 bases in between. CDR3: CASTPDPSADSGYTF. CDR3 DNA: TGCGCCAGCACCCCAGACCCTTCTGCGGACTCTGGCTACACCTTC.

The chain uses TRBV21-1 and TRBJ2-7; the D call TRBD1 from the table was never checked on the DNA. TRBV21-1 is labeled a pseudogene. CDR3 size: 17 residues. This CDR3 is CASRTGCGKSLTYEQYF. The CDR3, as DNA: TGTGCCAGCCGGACAGGTTGCGGGAAGTCGTTGACTTACGAGCAGTACTTC.

This chain connects TRBV5-1 to TRBJ2-7; maybe TRBD2 (6 bases). This CDR3 region has 15 residues. Germline assignment: CDR1 SGHRS and CDR2 YFSETQ. Trimming cost V 0 bases and J 3 bases, with 13 bases left between them. The CDR3 bases are TGCGCCAGCAGCTTGGTAACGGGACTTAACTACGAGCAGTACTTC. Its protein is CASSLVTGLNYEQYF. Full variable domain (rest looked up from reference TRBV5-1 and TRBJ2-7): KAGVTQTPRYLIKTRGQQVTLSCSPISGHRSVSWYQQTPGQGLQFLFEYFSETQRNKGNFPGRFSGRQFSNSRSEMNVSTLELGDSALYLCASSLVTGLNYEQYFGPGTRLTVT.

The chain links TRBV9 to TRBJ2-7, with 11 bases aligning to TRBD1. This CDR3 comprises 14 residues. CDR1 and CDR2 from the germline V gene are SGDLS and YYNGEE. The V and J ends lost 7 bases and 0 bases, in that order; junction bases with no gene match: 3. As DNA, the CDR3 is TGTGCCAGCGGAGGGACAGGGGGCTCCTACGAGCAGTACTTC. Its protein is CASGGTGGSYEQYF. Together with reference TRBV9 and TRBJ2-7, the CDR3 gives the full variable domain: DSGVTQTPKHLITATGQRVTLRCSPRSGDLSVYWYQQSLDQGLQFLIQYYNGEERAKGNILERFSAQQFPDLHSELNLSSLELGDSALYFCASGGTGGSYEQYFGPGTRLTVT.

This sequence joins TRBV5-1 and TRBJ1-1, with D maybe TRBD1 (5 bases). The CDR3 is 15 amino acids. Trimming took 4 bases from V and 2 from J, leaving 15 bases between them. Germline V gene lookup returns CDR1 SGHRS and CDR2 YFSETQ. CDR3 region: CASSGNAGDNTEAFF. DNA for the CDR3: TGCGCCAGCAGCGGGAATGCGGGGGATAACACTGAAGCTTTCTTT.

The V call is TRBV19, the J call TRBJ1-2, with TRBD1 as a possible D gene (6 bases). Germline V gene lookup returns CDR1 LNHDA and CDR2 SQIVND (reference sequence). V lost 7 bases and J 4 bases, leaving 13 bases between the germline ends. The CDR3 is made up of 13 amino acids. The CDR3 reads CASTQQGSYGYTF. In DNA form, the CDR3 reads TGTGCCAGTACCCAACAGGGAAGCTATGGCTACACCTTC.

This chain uses TRBV12-5 with TRBJ2-2; unclear D gene. CDR1 is LGHNT and CDR2 is FRNRAP in the germline V gene. V was pared by 0 bases and J by 2 bases, with 4 bases between. The CDR3 sequence is 14 residues long. CDR3: CASGLVSNTGELFF. The DNA for the CDR3 is TGTGCTAGTGGTTTGGTATCAAACACCGGGGAGCTGTTTTTT.

This clone was seen more than once but under ten times. The rearrangement joins TRBV30 to TRBJ2-7, with D tentatively TRBD2 (6 bases). V was cut by 2 bases and J by 10 bases, with 15 bases left in between. Germline-derived CDR1 and CDR2 are GTSNPN and SVGIG (reference sequence). The CDR3 consists of 12 residues. The DNA for the CDR3 is TGTGCCTGGAGTACACTAGCATCCGTTCAGTACTTC. Translating it yields CAWSTLASVQYF. The whole variable domain, filled in from reference TRBV30 and TRBJ2-7, reads SQTIHQWPATLVQPVGSPLSLECTVEGTSNPNLYWYRQAAGRGLQLLFYSVGIGQISSEVPQNLSASRPQDRQFILSSKKLLLSDSGFYLCAWSTLASVQYFGPGTRLTVT.

The J gene is TRBJ2-7, the V gene TRBV30, with D possibly TRBD2 on 6 matching bases. This CDR3 has 12 residues. V was cut by 6 bases and J by 3 bases, with 12 bases left in between. The germline CDR1 and CDR2 sequences are GTSNPN and SVGIG (reference sequence). The CDR3 nucleotides are TGTGCCTGCACGGGACTGGACTACGAGCAGTACTTC. Translated: CACTGLDYEQYF.